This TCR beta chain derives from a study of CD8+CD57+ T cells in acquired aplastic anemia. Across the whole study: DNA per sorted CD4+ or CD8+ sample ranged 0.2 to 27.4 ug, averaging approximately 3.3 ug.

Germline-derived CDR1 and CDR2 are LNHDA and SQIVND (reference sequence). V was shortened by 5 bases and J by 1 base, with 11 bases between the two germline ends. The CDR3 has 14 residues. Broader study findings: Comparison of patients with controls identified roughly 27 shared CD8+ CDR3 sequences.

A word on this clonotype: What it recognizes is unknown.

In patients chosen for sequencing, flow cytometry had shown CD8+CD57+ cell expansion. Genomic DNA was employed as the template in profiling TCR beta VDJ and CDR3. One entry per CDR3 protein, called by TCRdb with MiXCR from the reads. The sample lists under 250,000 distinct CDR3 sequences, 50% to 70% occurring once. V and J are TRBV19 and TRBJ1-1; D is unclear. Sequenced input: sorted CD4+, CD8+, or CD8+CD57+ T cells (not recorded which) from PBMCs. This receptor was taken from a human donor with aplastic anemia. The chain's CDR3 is CASSYSGANTEAFF. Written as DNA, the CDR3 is TGTGCCAGTAGTTATTCTGGCGCGAACACTGAAGCTTTCTTT.